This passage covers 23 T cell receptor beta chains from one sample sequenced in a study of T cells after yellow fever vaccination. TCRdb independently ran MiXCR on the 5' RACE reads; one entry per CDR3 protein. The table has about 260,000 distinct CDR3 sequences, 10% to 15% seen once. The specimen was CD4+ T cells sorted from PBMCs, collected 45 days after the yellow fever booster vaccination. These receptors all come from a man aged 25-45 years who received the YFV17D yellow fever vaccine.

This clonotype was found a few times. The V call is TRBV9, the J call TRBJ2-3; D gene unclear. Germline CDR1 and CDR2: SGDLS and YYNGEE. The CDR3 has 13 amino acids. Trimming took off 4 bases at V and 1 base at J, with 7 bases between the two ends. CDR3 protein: CASSPQGTDTQYF. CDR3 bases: TGTGCCAGCAGCCCCCAGGGCACAGATACGCAGTATTTT.

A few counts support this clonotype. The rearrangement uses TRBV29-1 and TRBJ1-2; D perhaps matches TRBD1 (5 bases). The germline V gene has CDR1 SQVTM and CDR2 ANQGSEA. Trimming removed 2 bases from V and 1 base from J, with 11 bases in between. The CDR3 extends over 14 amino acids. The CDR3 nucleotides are TGCAGCGTTGAATCGAGGGGCAGTAACTATGGCTACACCTTC. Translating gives CSVESRGSNYGYTF.

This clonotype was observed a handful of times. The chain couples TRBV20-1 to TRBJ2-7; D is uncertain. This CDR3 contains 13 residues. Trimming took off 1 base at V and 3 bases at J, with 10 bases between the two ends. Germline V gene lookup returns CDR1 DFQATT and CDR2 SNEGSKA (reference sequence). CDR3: CSARAPAGYEQYF. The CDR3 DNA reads TGCAGTGCTAGAGCCCCGGCCGGCTACGAGCAGTACTTC.

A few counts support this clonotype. Written as DNA, the CDR3 is TGTGCCAGCAGCTTATCTGGGACAACCGCGACCCAGTACTTC. Its translation is CASSLSGTTATQYF. The chain couples TRBV11-3 to TRBJ2-5, with D possibly matching TRBD1 (6 bases). Germline V gene sequence: CDR1 SGHNT, CDR2 YENEEA. This CDR3 has 14 residues. Trimming took 2 bases from V and 7 from J, leaving 14 bases between them.

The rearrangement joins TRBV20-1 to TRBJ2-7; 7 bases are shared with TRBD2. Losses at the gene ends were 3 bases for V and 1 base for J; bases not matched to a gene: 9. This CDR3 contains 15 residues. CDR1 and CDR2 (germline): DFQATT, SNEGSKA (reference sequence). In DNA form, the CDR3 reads TGCAGTGCTAGTCCCCTCCTAGCGGCATCCTACGAGCAGTACTTC. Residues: CSASPLLAASYEQYF.

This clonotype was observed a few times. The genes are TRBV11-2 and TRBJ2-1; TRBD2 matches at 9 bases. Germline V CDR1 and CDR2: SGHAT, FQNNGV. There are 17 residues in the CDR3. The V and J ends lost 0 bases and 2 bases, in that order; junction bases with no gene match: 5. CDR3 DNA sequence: TGTGCCAGCAGCTTAGACCGTGGCGGGAGGGCCTACAATGAGCAGTTCTTC. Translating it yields CASSLDRGGRAYNEQFF.

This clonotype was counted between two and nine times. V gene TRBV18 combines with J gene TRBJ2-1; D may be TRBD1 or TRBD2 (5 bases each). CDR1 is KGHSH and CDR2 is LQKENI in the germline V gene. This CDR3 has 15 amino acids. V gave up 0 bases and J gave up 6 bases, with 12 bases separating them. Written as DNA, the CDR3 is TGTGCCAGCTCACCACCTAGCCAGGGACGCAATGAGCAGTTCTTC. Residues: CASSPPSQGRNEQFF.

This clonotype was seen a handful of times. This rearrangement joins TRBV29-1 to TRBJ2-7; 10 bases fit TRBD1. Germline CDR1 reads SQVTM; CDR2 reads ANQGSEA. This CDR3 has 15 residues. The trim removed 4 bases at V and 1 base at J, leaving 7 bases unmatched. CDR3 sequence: CSVATWTGGSYEQYF. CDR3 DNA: TGCAGCGTTGCCACCTGGACAGGGGGGTCCTACGAGCAGTACTTC.

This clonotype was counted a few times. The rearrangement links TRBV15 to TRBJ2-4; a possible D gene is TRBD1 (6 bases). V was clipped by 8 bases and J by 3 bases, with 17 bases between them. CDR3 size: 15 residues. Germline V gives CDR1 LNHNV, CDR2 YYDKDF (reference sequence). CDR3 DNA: TGTGCCACCGAGGTTGGGGGCCTGGGCAAAAACATTCAGTACTTC. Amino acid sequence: CATEVGGLGKNIQYF. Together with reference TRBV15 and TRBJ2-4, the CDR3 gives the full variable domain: DAMVIQNPRYQVTQFGKPVTLSCSQTLNHNVMYWYQQKSSQAPKLLFHYYDKDFNNEADTPDNFQSRRPNTSFCFLDIRSPGLGDTAMYLCATEVGGLGKNIQYFGAGTRLSVL.

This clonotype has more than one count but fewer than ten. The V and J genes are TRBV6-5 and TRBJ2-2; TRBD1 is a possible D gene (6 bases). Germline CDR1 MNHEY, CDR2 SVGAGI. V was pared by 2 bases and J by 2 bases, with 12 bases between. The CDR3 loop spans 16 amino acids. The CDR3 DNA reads TGTGCCAGCAGTTACACCGGGACAAGTAACACCGGGGAGCTGTTTTTT. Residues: CASSYTGTSNTGELFF.

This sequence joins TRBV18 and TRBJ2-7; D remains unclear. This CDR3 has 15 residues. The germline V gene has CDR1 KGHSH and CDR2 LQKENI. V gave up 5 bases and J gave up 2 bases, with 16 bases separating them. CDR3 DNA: TGTGCCAGCTCAGCCCCCGGGCCGGAAGCCTACGAGCAGTACTTC. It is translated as CASSAPGPEAYEQYF.

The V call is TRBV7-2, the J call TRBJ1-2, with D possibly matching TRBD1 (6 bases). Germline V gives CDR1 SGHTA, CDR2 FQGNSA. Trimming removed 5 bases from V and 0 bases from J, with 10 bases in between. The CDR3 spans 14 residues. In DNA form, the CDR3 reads TGTGCCAGCAGCCTGGACAGTGCTAACTATGGCTACACCTTC. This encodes CASSLDSANYGYTF.

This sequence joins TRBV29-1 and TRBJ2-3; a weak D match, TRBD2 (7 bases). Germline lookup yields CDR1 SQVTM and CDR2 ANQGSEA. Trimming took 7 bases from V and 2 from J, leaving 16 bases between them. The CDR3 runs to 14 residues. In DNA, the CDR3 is TGCAGCGGAGGGGGGGCCCAACCCACAGATACGCAGTATTTT. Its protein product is CSGGGAQPTDTQYF.

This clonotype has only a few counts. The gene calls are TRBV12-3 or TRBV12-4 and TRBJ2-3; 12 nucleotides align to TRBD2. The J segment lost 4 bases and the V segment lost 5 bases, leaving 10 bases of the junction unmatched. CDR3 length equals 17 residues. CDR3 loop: CASSPRGLAGGPDTQYF. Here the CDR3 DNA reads TGTGCCAGCAGTCCCCGTGGGCTAGCGGGAGGGCCAGATACGCAGTATTTT.

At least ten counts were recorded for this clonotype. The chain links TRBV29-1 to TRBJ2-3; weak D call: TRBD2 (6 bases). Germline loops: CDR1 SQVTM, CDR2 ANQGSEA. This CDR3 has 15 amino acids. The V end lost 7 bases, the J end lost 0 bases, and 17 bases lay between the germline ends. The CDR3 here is CSAVGTLRSTDTQYF. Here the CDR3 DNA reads TGCAGCGCTGTTGGGACTCTTCGTAGCACAGATACGCAGTATTTT.

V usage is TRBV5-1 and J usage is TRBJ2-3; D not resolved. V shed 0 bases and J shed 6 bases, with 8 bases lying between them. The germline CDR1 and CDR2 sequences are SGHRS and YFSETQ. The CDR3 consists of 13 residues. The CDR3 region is CASSLVPRDTQYF. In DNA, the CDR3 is TGCGCCAGCAGCTTGGTTCCACGGGATACGCAGTATTTT.

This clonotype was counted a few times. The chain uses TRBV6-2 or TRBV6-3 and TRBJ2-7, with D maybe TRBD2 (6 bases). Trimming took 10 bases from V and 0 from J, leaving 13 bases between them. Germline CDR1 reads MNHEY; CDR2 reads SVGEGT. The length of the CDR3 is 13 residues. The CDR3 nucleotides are TGTGCCACCCATGACGGGAGCTCCTACGAGCAGTACTTC. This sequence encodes CATHDGSSYEQYF.

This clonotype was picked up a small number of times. The CDR3 nucleotides read TGTGCCACCAGTGCTGGAGGGAGGTTTGTAGGGACAGATACGCAGTATTTT. This sequence encodes CATSAGGRFVGTDTQYF. This chain joins TRBV24-1 and TRBJ2-3, with TRBD2 as a possible D gene (6 bases). This CDR3 spans 17 amino acids. V lost 5 bases to trimming and J lost 3 bases, with 20 bases between them. Germline values: CDR1 KGHDR, CDR2 SFDVKD.

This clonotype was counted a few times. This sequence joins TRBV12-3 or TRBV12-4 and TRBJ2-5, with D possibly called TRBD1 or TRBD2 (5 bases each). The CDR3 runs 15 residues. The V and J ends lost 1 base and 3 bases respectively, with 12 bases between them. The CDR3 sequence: CASSLGAGTKETQYF. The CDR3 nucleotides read TGTGCCAGCAGTTTAGGGGCTGGGACGAAAGAGACCCAGTACTTC.

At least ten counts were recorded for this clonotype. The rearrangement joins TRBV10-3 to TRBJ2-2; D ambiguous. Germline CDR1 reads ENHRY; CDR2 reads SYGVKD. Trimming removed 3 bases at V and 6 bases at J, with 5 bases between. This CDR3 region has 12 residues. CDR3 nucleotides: TGTGCCATCAGTGAAGGACCCGGGGAGCTGTTTTTT. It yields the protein CAISEGPGELFF.

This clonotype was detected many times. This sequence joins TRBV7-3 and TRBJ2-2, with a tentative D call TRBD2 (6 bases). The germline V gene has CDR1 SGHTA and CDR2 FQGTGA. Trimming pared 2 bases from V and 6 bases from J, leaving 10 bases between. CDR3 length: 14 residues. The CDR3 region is CASSLLAQAGELFF. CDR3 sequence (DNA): TGTGCCAGCAGCTTACTAGCGCAGGCCGGGGAGCTGTTTTTT.

The CDR3 is CASSQVGTWIAQYF. The CDR3 region has the DNA TGTGCCAGCAGCCAAGTAGGGACCTGGATCGCCCAGTACTTC. The V call is TRBV14, the J call TRBJ2-5, with D possibly called TRBD1 or TRBD2 (5 bases each). The CDR3 covers 14 residues. Germline CDR1 reads SGHDN; CDR2 reads FVKESK. The ends were cut back, 1 base at V and 9 bases at J, with 15 bases in the middle.

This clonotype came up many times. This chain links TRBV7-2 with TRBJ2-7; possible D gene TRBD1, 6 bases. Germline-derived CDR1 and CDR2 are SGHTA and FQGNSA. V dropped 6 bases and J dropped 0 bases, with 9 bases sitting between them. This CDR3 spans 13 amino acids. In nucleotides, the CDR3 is TGTGCCAGCAGAAAGGGGGTCTCCTACGAGCAGTACTTC. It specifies CASRKGVSYEQYF.